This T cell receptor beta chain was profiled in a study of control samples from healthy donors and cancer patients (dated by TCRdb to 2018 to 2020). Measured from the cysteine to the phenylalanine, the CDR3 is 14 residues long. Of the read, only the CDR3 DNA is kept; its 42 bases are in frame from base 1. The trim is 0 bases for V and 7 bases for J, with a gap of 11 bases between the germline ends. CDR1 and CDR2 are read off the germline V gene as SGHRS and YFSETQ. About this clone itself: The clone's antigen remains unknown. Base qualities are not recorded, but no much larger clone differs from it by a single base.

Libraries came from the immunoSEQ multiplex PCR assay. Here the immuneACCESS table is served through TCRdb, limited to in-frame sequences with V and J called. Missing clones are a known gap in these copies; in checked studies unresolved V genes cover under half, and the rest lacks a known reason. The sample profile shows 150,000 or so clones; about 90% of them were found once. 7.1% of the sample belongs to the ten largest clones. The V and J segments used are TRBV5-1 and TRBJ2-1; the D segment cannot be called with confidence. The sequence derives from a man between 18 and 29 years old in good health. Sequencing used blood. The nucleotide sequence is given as TGCGCCAGCAGCTTGGGTAGCCCCGGGAATGAGCAGTTCTTC. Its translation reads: CASSLGSPGNEQFF.